The 20 T cell receptor beta chains given below trace back to one sample, sequenced in a study of somatic mutations in cytotoxic T cells in rheumatoid arthritis. The method was immunoSEQ multiplex PCR; TCRdb's version includes in-frame clones alone and lacks a portion of them. Of some 14,000 clones listed, about 81% were seen once; the top ten hold 14%. Sequencing used CD8+ T cells sorted from blood. These receptors were obtained from an adult with rheumatoid arthritis.

This clone has only a few counts. V and J are TRBV5-4 and TRBJ2-1, with unresolved D. CDR3 length: 11 residues. Deletions cut 2 bases from V and 5 bases from J, with 2 bases between. The germline gives CDR1 SGHNT, CDR2 YYREEE (reference sequence). CDR3 bases: TGTGCCAGCAGCTTAGACAATGAGCAGTTCTTC. It is translated as CASSLDNEQFF.

This clone has only one observation. The V and J genes are TRBV4-2 and TRBJ2-5, with D maybe TRBD2 (6 bases). The germline V and J ends were trimmed by 0 bases and 7 bases, with 15 bases remaining between them. The CDR3 sequence is 15 residues long. The germline gives CDR1 LGHNA, CDR2 YNFKEQ. Written as DNA, the CDR3 is TGTGCCAGCAGCCAAGAGCGGGACGCTTCAGCGACCCAGTACTTC. Translated, it gives CASSQERDASATQYF.

V and J are TRBV15 and TRBJ2-7; tentatively, D is TRBD1 (5 bases). The CDR3 has 11 amino acids. V gave up 6 bases and J gave up 4 bases, with 7 bases separating them. From germline, CDR1 is LNHNV and CDR2 YYDKDF (reference sequence). CDR3 in DNA: TGTGCCACCAGTAGGGGATACGAGCAGTACTTC. Translation: CATSRGYEQYF.

The rearrangement links TRBV5-1 to TRBJ2-1; 8 nucleotides match TRBD1. The CDR3 extends over 13 amino acids. The V gene's germline CDR1 is SGHRS and CDR2 YFSETQ. V shed 8 bases and J 2 bases; nucleotides not matched to a gene: 3. In nucleotides, the CDR3 is TGCGCCAGTGGGACAGGAACCTACAATGAGCAGTTCTTC. Protein product: CASGTGTYNEQFF.

V usage is TRBV5-4 and J usage is TRBJ1-1; unclear D gene. The CDR3 length is 12 residues. Trimming stripped 2 bases from V and 6 bases from J, with 8 bases between. In germline, CDR1 is SGHNT, CDR2 YYREEE (reference sequence). CDR3 region: CASSFGRAEAFF. In nucleotides, the CDR3 is TGTGCCAGCAGCTTCGGAAGGGCTGAAGCTTTCTTT.

This chain links TRBV19 with TRBJ2-1; the D gene could be TRBD1 or TRBD2 (5 bases each). The CDR3 has 15 residues. V dropped 5 bases and J dropped 1 base, with 12 bases sitting between them. CDR1 is LNHDA and CDR2 is SQIVND in the germline V gene (reference sequence). The CDR3 loop is CASSWDGGSYNEQFF. CDR3 DNA sequence: TGTGCCAGTAGTTGGGACGGTGGATCCTACAATGAGCAGTTCTTC. The full variable domain, with the rest looked up from reference TRBV19 and TRBJ2-1, is DGGITQSPKYLFRKEGQNVTLSCEQNLNHDAMYWYRQDPGQGLRLIYYSQIVNDFQKGDIAEGYSVSREKKESFPLTVTSAQKNPTAFYLCASSWDGGSYNEQFFGPGTRLTVL.

As to this clone: The same CDR3 can be traced to other DNA sequences in this sample. The chain links TRBV28 to TRBJ2-7; D not resolved. This CDR3 is built from 12 residues. Germline V gives CDR1 MDHEN, CDR2 SYDVKM. Trimming left V 2 bases short and J 1 base short, with 3 bases between. CDR3 in amino acids: CASSLDSYEQYF. CDR3 DNA: TGTGCCAGCAGTTTAGATTCCTACGAGCAGTACTTC.

As concerns this clone: At one of its ends the junction is not consistent with the germline gene, which may arise from a read error. This chain joins TRBV6-5 and TRBJ1-1; possible D gene TRBD1, 5 bases. Germline V gene sequence: CDR1 MNHEY, CDR2 SVGAGI. The CDR3 has 16 residues. CDR3 sequence: CASSYNPGPVNTEAFF. For the CDR3, the DNA is TGTGCCAGTAGTTATAACCCGGGACCCGTGAACACTGAAGCTTTCTTT.

The chain carries TRBV30 and TRBJ1-5, with unresolved D. Trimming pared 1 base from V and 0 bases from J, leaving 4 bases between. This CDR3 comprises 13 residues. From germline, CDR1 is GTSNPN and CDR2 SVGIG (reference sequence). CDR3 sequence: CAWSEDSNQPQHF. The CDR3 DNA reads as TGTGCCTGGAGTGAGGATAGCAATCAGCCCCAGCATTTT.

The rearrangement links TRBV5-4 to TRBJ2-1; 10 bases are a match to TRBD2. With V trimmed by 0 bases and J by 6 bases, 6 bases remained unmatched. This CDR3 has 16 amino acids. Looked up from germline, CDR1 is SGHNT and CDR2 is YYREEE (reference sequence). CDR3 coding DNA: TGTGCCAGCAGCTTGGATCTTGGGACTAGCGTCAATGAGCAGTTCTTC. This gives the protein CASSLDLGTSVNEQFF.

The chain has TRBV4-1 and TRBJ2-7; 11 nucleotides align to TRBD1. With V trimmed by 0 bases and J by 6 bases, 7 bases remained unmatched. Germline-derived CDR1 and CDR2 are MGHRA and YSYEKL. The CDR3 has 16 residues. CDR3 sequence (DNA): TGCGCCAGCAGCCAAGAGATTGGGACAGGGGGTTCCGAGCAGTACTTC. This codes for CASSQEIGTGGSEQYF.

V is TRBV7-8 and J is TRBJ2-5; 7 bases line up with TRBD1. Per germline, CDR1 SGHVS and CDR2 FQNEAQ. The CDR3 is 13 amino acids. After removal of 5 bases from V and 5 bases from J, the junction contained 5 bases not matched to a gene. CDR3 nucleotides: TGTGCCAGCAGCCGAGGGGGCGCTGAGACCCAGTACTTC. Amino acid sequence: CASSRGGAETQYF.

V usage is TRBV4-2 and J usage is TRBJ2-1; 8 bases agree with TRBD2. The germline V gene has CDR1 LGHNA and CDR2 YNFKEQ. V shed 0 bases, J shed 4 bases, and the junction held 8 bases outside the gene matches. The CDR3 length is 17 residues. The chain's CDR3 is CASSQEPTSGEYNEQFF. The CDR3 DNA follows: TGTGCCAGCAGCCAAGAGCCCACTAGCGGTGAATACAATGAGCAGTTCTTC.

In its sample, this clone was seen a few times. This chain links TRBV28 with TRBJ1-4, with D unclear. CDR3 size: 13 residues. The germline V gene has CDR1 MDHEN and CDR2 SYDVKM. The V end lost 7 bases, the J end lost 7 bases, and 13 bases lay between the germline ends. CDR3 in amino acids: CASTRSGSEKLFF. DNA of the CDR3: TGTGCCAGCACGCGAAGTGGGAGTGAAAAACTGTTTTTT. The whole variable domain, filled in from reference TRBV28 and TRBJ1-4, reads DVKVTQSSRYLVKRTGEKVFLECVQDMDHENMFWYRQDPGLGLRLIYFSYDVKMKEKGDIPEGYSVSREKKERFSLILESASTNQTSMYLCASTRSGSEKLFFGSGTQLSVL.

The chain combines TRBV7-9 with TRBJ2-7; D is possibly TRBD1 (6 bases). V was cut by 7 bases and J by 0 bases, with 10 bases left in between. Germline values: CDR1 SEHNR, CDR2 FQNEAQ (reference sequence). The CDR3 extends over 13 amino acids. The CDR3 coding sequence is TGTGCCAGCAACCGACAGGACTCCTACGAGCAGTACTTC. Amino acid sequence: CASNRQDSYEQYF.

The J gene is TRBJ2-3, the V gene TRBV6-1; D possibly matches TRBD1 or TRBD2 (6 bases each). This CDR3 has 16 residues. Deletions cut 4 bases from V and 2 bases from J, with 16 bases between. Germline CDR1 and CDR2: MNHNS and SASEGT. In DNA, the CDR3 is TGTGCCAGCAGTGTTCGGGGGTCAGGGGACACAGATACGCAGTATTTT. It translates to CASSVRGSGDTDTQYF.

V and J are TRBV5-1 and TRBJ1-6, with 11 bases that match TRBD1. With V trimmed by 4 bases and J by 10 bases, 4 bases remained unmatched. Germline values: CDR1 SGHRS, CDR2 YFSETQ. The CDR3 is 14 amino acids. DNA of the CDR3: TGCGCCAGCAGCCCGGGACAGGGGGAATCACCCCTCCACTTT. Its protein product is CASSPGQGESPLHF.

This sequence joins TRBV6-5 and TRBJ2-7; TRBD1 aligns across 8 bases. CDR3 length equals 16 residues. CDR1 MNHEY and CDR2 SVGAGI come from the germline V gene. With V trimmed by 2 bases and J by 1 base, 7 bases remained unmatched. The CDR3 sequence is CASSYEGQGFSYEQYF. CDR3 bases: TGTGCCAGCAGTTACGAAGGACAGGGTTTTTCCTACGAGCAGTACTTC.

This chain links TRBV6-1 with TRBJ2-7, with D unresolved. The germline gives CDR1 MNHNS, CDR2 SASEGT. V shed 1 base and J shed 0 bases, with 10 bases lying between them. The CDR3 is 15 residues long. The CDR3 DNA sequence: TGTGCCAGCAGTGAAGGTCCGGAAAGCTCCTACGAGCAGTACTTC. Translated, it gives CASSEGPESSYEQYF.

The chain recombines TRBV29-1 with TRBJ2-1; TRBD1 matches 8 bases. The CDR3 has 14 residues. V was pared by 1 base and J by 4 bases, with 3 bases of the junction left unmatched. Germline CDR1 and CDR2: SQVTM and ANQGSEA. CDR3 protein: CSVEGQGAYNEQFF. The CDR3 DNA reads TGCAGCGTTGAAGGGCAGGGGGCGTACAATGAGCAGTTCTTC.